This T cell receptor beta chain comes out of a study of shared clonotypes between healthy human individuals. Study-level findings and limits: Limited genetic and exposure-history diversity came from having few donors.

V lost 0 bases to trimming and J lost 3 bases, with 8 bases between them. Germline values: CDR1 GTSNPN, CDR2 SVGIG (reference sequence). CDR3 length: 14 residues. This clone was detected once. Its specificity is not known. Authors' analysis steps: ImmunoSEQ supplied junction-only sequences lacking quality scores, so filtering was different. Profiled with immunoSEQ multiplex PCR; TCRdb holds only in-frame clones, not every one. Clone size and the V and J calls come from that table; the DNA yielded D and trimming. The sample lists approximately 500,000 clones; about 95% were seen once. The rearrangement uses TRBV30 and TRBJ1-4; maybe TRBD1 (5 bases). Specimen: naive CD4+ T cells sorted from blood. Subset specified: CD45RA+ positively selected. This sequence originates from a woman aged 25 to 39 in good health. The chain's CDR3 is CAWSVQGANEKLFF. CDR3 coding DNA: TGTGCCTGGAGTGTCCAGGGTGCTAATGAAAAACTGTTTTTT.